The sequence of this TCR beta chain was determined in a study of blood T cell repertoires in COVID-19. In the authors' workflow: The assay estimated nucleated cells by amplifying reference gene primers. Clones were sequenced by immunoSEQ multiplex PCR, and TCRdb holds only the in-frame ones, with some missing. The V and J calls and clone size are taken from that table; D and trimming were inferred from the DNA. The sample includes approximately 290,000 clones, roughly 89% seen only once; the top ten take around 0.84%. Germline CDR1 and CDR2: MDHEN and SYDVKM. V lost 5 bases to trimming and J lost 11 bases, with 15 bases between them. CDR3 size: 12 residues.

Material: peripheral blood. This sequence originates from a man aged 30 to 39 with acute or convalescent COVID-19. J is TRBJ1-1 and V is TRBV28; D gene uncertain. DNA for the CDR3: TGTGCCAGCAGTCCAAGCGGTCGGAGGGCTTTCTTT. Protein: CASSPSGRRAFF.